These 30 T cell receptor beta chains were sequenced from one sample in a study of T cell repertoires in cytomegalovirus infection. TCRdb used MiXCR to reprocess the reads, holding one entry per CDR3 protein. The table has just under 550,000 distinct CDR3 sequences, about 30% seen once. The sequencing input was PBMCs. The receptors shown here come from a human donor in good health (CMV status not recorded). Some clones in this sample may be carry-over from other donors' samples.

This chain links TRBV20-1 with TRBJ1-1; D remains unclear. Germline loops: CDR1 DFQATT, CDR2 SNEGSKA (reference sequence). V lost 0 bases, J lost 0 bases, and 11 bases lay in between. The CDR3 is 15 residues long. CDR3 region: CSAREGSFMNTEAFF. CDR3 in DNA: TGCAGTGCTAGAGAAGGCAGCTTTATGAACACTGAAGCTTTCTTT.

This clonotype was observed at least ten times. V usage is TRBV7-9 and J usage is TRBJ2-5, with 7 nucleotides matching TRBD2. The CDR3 has 15 amino acids. V shed 0 bases, J shed 1 base, and the junction held 2 bases outside the gene matches. CDR1 SEHNR and CDR2 FQNEAQ come from the germline V gene (reference sequence). Here the CDR3 DNA reads TGTGCCAGCAGCTTAGCTAGCGGGCCCCAAGAGACCCAGTACTTC. The encoded protein is CASSLASGPQETQYF.

The chain links TRBV10-1 to TRBJ1-1; a possible D gene is TRBD1 (5 bases). CDR3 length: 13 residues. Trimming cost V 0 bases and J 8 bases, with 10 bases left between them. Germline lookup yields CDR1 WNHNN and CDR2 SYGVQD (reference sequence). In DNA form, the CDR3 reads TGCGCCAGCAGTGAGTCCAGCAGGGCCGAAGCTTTCTTT. It translates to CASSESSRAEAFF.

The chain joins TRBV6-2 or TRBV6-3 to TRBJ1-5; 8 bases match TRBD1. The V gene's germline CDR1 is MNHEY and CDR2 SVGEGT. The V and J ends lost 6 bases and 0 bases, in that order; junction bases with no gene match: 16. The CDR3 is 19 amino acids. The CDR3 nucleotides read TGTGCCAGCAGGAACCGGGACAGGTTGGCCCTGTATAGCAATCAGCCCCAGCATTTT. Translating gives CASRNRDRLALYSNQPQHF.

This chain uses TRBV19 with TRBJ2-7; D not certain. CDR1 is LNHDA, CDR2 SQIVND, per germline (reference sequence). Trimming left V 5 bases short and J 0 bases short, with 11 bases between. This CDR3 region has 14 residues. CDR3 in DNA: TGTGCCAGTAGTCTAACAGCGAGCTCCTACGAGCAGTACTTC. Translating gives CASSLTASSYEQYF.

CDR3 sequence: CATCAGVGETQYF. CDR3 bases: TGTGCCACCTGTGCGGGGGTGGGGGAGACCCAGTACTTC. The chain carries TRBV24-1 and TRBJ2-5; 7 bases map to TRBD2. The CDR3 has 13 residues. V gave up 9 bases and J gave up 5 bases; unmatched junction bases: 8. The germline V gene encodes CDR1 KGHDR and CDR2 SFDVKD.

J is TRBJ2-5 and V is TRBV18; a weak D match, TRBD2 (7 bases). The V gene's germline CDR1 is KGHSH and CDR2 LQKENI. The CDR3 sequence is 18 residues long. V dropped 3 bases and J dropped 2 bases, with 22 bases sitting between them. In DNA, the CDR3 is TGTGCCAGCTCACCCCTACTACAGGGAGGGTCGTCACAAGAGACCCAGTACTTC. Its protein is CASSPLLQGGSSQETQYF.

CDR3 bases: TGTGCCACCAGTGATGTTGATGCCCCCGGGCGGAAAATGAACACTGAAGCTTTCTTT. The encoded protein is CATSDVDAPGRKMNTEAFF. The J gene is TRBJ1-1, the V gene TRBV24-1; D gene uncertain. Trimming cost V 3 bases and J 0 bases, with 22 bases left between them. The CDR3 is 19 residues long. Germline V gene lookup returns CDR1 KGHDR and CDR2 SFDVKD.

As regards this clonotype: Sequence at one end of the junction differs from germline and may be a read error. The chain uses TRBV29-1 and TRBJ1-1; no firm D call. Per the germline V gene, CDR1 is SQVTM and CDR2 is ANQGSEA. The CDR3 has 12 residues. CDR3 bases: TGCAGCGTTAGTCGGGTTAACACTGAAGCTATCTTT. It is translated as CSVSRVNTEAIF.

This clonotype appeared a few times. CDR3 DNA: TGTGCCAGCAGTTACTCAGGGGCCAAAAACATTCAGTACTTC. Translating gives CASSYSGAKNIQYF. The rearrangement links TRBV6-5 to TRBJ2-4; no clear D. V lost 0 bases to trimming and J lost 1 base, with 4 bases between them. This CDR3 spans 14 amino acids. The germline CDR1 and CDR2 sequences are MNHEY and SVGAGI.

The chain has TRBV7-2 and TRBJ2-1, with D unclear. Trimming cost V 3 bases and J 5 bases, with 8 bases left between them. Looked up from germline, CDR1 is SGHTA and CDR2 is FQGNSA. The CDR3 loop spans 13 amino acids. The CDR3 sequence is CASSFGRHNEQFF. CDR3 DNA sequence: TGTGCCAGCAGCTTCGGACGGCACAATGAGCAGTTCTTC.

This clonotype came up many times. The rearrangement uses TRBV11-2 and TRBJ2-7; no clear D. CDR1 and CDR2 from the germline V gene are SGHAT and FQNNGV. The CDR3 totals 14 residues. The ends were cut back, 1 base at V and 3 bases at J, with 10 bases in the middle. This CDR3 is CASSLAQSLYEQYV. In DNA form, the CDR3 reads TGTGCCAGCAGCTTAGCTCAATCCCTCTACGAGCAGTACGTC.

This chain joins TRBV7-9 and TRBJ1-4; D not certain. Germline CDR1 is SEHNR and CDR2 is FQNEAQ (reference sequence). The CDR3 is 15 amino acids. The V end lost 1 base, the J end lost 8 bases, and 14 bases lay between the germline ends. This chain's CDR3 is CASSLVLGREEKLFF. CDR3 in DNA: TGTGCCAGCAGCTTAGTCCTTGGCCGGGAAGAAAAACTGTTTTTT.

This clonotype was detected ten times or more. The chain employs TRBV19 and TRBJ2-1; TRBD2 matches 13 bases. V was clipped by 5 bases and J by 8 bases; unmatched bases: 9. There are 16 residues in the CDR3. Germline loops: CDR1 LNHDA, CDR2 SQIVND (reference sequence). CDR3 DNA: TGTGCCAGTAGTCCCGGACTAGCGGGAGTGAGGTATGAGCAGTTCTTC. It is translated as CASSPGLAGVRYEQFF.

Concerning this clonotype: One end of the junction varies from germline; a read error may be responsible. This rearrangement joins TRBV28 to TRBJ1-3; the match to TRBD1 covers 8 bases. From germline, CDR1 is MDHEN and CDR2 SYDVKM. The CDR3 length is 17 residues. CDR3 in amino acids: CASRSPGQAASRNTIYF. CDR3 bases: TGTGCCAGCAGATCACCGGGACAGGCTGCCTCTAGAAACACCATATATTTT.

The rearrangement uses TRBV11-3 and TRBJ2-1; a possible D gene is TRBD1 (6 bases). V shed 2 bases and J shed 5 bases, with 13 bases lying between them. Germline loops: CDR1 SGHNT, CDR2 YENEEA. The CDR3 loop spans 15 amino acids. The CDR3 DNA follows: TGTGCCAGCAGCTTATCCGGGACAACTAACAATGAGCAGTTCTTC. This translates into CASSLSGTTNNEQFF. The full variable domain, completed using reference TRBV11-3 and TRBJ2-1, is EAGVVQSPRYKIIEKKQPVAFWCNPISGHNTLYWYLQNLGQGPELLIRYENEEAVDDSQLPKDRFSAERLKGVDSTLKIQPAELGDSAVYLCASSLSGTTNNEQFFGPGTRLTVL.

The V gene is TRBV7-2, the J gene TRBJ2-3, with D possibly matching TRBD2 (6 bases). Germline V gene lookup returns CDR1 SGHTA and CDR2 FQGNSA. Trimming left V 1 base short and J 6 bases short, with 11 bases between. This CDR3 region has 14 residues. The CDR3 sequence: CASSLGGLKDTQYF. The CDR3 DNA is TGTGCCAGCAGCTTAGGGGGACTCAAGGATACGCAGTATTTT.

The chain has TRBV6-2 or TRBV6-3 and TRBJ1-1, with D possibly matching TRBD1 (6 bases). Trimming removed 2 bases from V and 6 bases from J, with 22 bases in between. There are 17 residues in the CDR3. Germline V CDR1 and CDR2: MNHEY, SVGEGT. As DNA, the CDR3 is TGTGCCAGCAGTTACCCTTCCCATCGGGGACACTTTGCTGAAGCTTTCTTT. It translates to CASSYPSHRGHFAEAFF.

The rearrangement joins TRBV27 to TRBJ2-2; D gene uncertain. Germline V lookup: CDR1 MNHEY, CDR2 SMNVEV (reference sequence). This CDR3 region has 14 residues. V lost 7 bases to trimming and J lost 0 bases, with 9 bases between them. The CDR3 region has the DNA TGTGCCAGCACCTTTACCCCGAACACCGGGGAGCTGTTTTTT. It codes for CASTFTPNTGELFF.

This clonotype was observed a handful of times. The chain employs TRBV9 and TRBJ2-1; unclear D gene. The CDR3 length is 16 residues. The germline CDR1 and CDR2 sequences are SGDLS and YYNGEE. V lost 3 bases and J 3 bases, leaving 16 bases between the germline ends. DNA of the CDR3: TGTGCCAGCAGCGGAAGTTTTGCGCCCGGCTACAATGAGCAGTTCTTC. Residues: CASSGSFAPGYNEQFF.

CDR3 amino acids: CASSLGSTRPHETQYF. The CDR3 nucleotides are TGTGCCAGCAGTTTGGGATCGACGAGACCCCATGAGACCCAGTACTTC. V usage is TRBV28 and J usage is TRBJ2-5; D gene unclear. From germline, CDR1 is MDHEN and CDR2 SYDVKM. V was trimmed by 3 bases and J by 5 bases, leaving 19 bases between them. This CDR3 has 16 amino acids.

The sample holds a few counts of this clonotype. The chain joins TRBV6-1 to TRBJ2-6, with a weak D call TRBD2 (5 bases). There are 13 residues in the CDR3. V gave up 7 bases and J gave up 2 bases, with 6 bases separating them. Germline-derived CDR1 and CDR2 are MNHNS and SASEGT. The chain's CDR3 is CASKGAGANVLTF. CDR3 nucleotides: TGTGCCAGCAAGGGAGCTGGGGCCAACGTCCTGACTTTC.

In its sample, this clonotype was seen many times. V is TRBV7-2 and J is TRBJ2-2; possibly TRBD1 or TRBD2 for D (6 bases each). The V end was cut by 1 base, the J end by 7 bases, with 13 bases between. CDR3 length: 15 amino acids. CDR1 is SGHTA, CDR2 FQGNSA, per germline. The CDR3 here is CASSLGSGAFGELFF. Here the CDR3 DNA reads TGTGCCAGCAGCTTAGGTTCGGGGGCGTTCGGGGAGCTGTTTTTT.

The CDR3 sequence is CASSQYHSANYGYTF. The CDR3 nucleotides are TGCGCCAGCAGCCAGTACCACTCAGCTAACTATGGCTACACCTTC. The gene calls are TRBV4-1 and TRBJ1-2; D ambiguous. V dropped 3 bases and J dropped 0 bases, with 11 bases sitting between them. The germline V gene encodes CDR1 MGHRA and CDR2 YSYEKL. The CDR3 is 15 amino acids.

This clonotype was detected a few times. The chain is built from TRBV7-6 and TRBJ2-1; D is unclear. Germline CDR1 reads SGHVS; CDR2 reads FNYEAQ. The CDR3 contains 12 residues. V lost 2 bases and J lost 8, with 7 bases in between. The CDR3 sequence is CASSLRRYEQFF. CDR3 coding DNA: TGTGCCAGCAGCTTAAGAAGGTATGAGCAGTTCTTC.

CDR3 residues: CASSKDRGFYEQYF. The CDR3 region has the DNA TGTGCCAGCAGTAAGGACAGGGGCTTCTACGAGCAGTACTTC. V is TRBV13 and J is TRBJ2-7; TRBD1 matches at 9 bases. This CDR3 contains 14 residues. From germline, CDR1 is PRHDT and CDR2 FYEKMQ (reference sequence). V was pared by 6 bases and J by 3 bases, with 6 bases of the junction left unmatched.

The rearrangement uses TRBV29-1 and TRBJ2-5; possible D gene TRBD1, 5 bases. Germline CDR1 and CDR2: SQVTM and ANQGSEA. Trimming removed 4 bases at V and 5 bases at J, with 14 bases between. This CDR3 comprises 13 residues. The CDR3 DNA reads as TGCAGCGTTGTAGTCCAGGGCCTTGAGACCCAGTACTTC. Translated, it gives CSVVVQGLETQYF.

This chain links TRBV29-1 with TRBJ2-5; D remains unclear. CDR1 is SQVTM, CDR2 ANQGSEA, per germline. The V end was cut by 3 bases, the J end by 4 bases, with 9 bases between. This CDR3 region has 12 residues. The CDR3 region is CSVDWSGETQYF. The DNA for the CDR3 is TGCAGCGTTGATTGGAGTGGAGAGACCCAGTACTTC.

CDR3: CASSFDRGPRQYF. As DNA, the CDR3 is TGTGCCAGCAGTTTCGACAGGGGGCCACGTCAGTACTTC. The chain recombines TRBV12-3 or TRBV12-4 with TRBJ2-7; 10 bases match TRBD1. The CDR3 length is 13 residues. V shed 3 bases and J 10 bases; nucleotides not matched to a gene: 6.

At least ten counts were recorded for this clonotype. This chain joins TRBV7-3 and TRBJ2-3; D uncertain. The germline gives CDR1 SGHTA, CDR2 FQGTGA. The CDR3 totals 14 residues. The V end lost 3 bases, the J end lost 1 base, and 8 bases lay between the germline ends. CDR3 protein: CASSFSGGTDTQYF. The CDR3 DNA reads as TGTGCCAGCAGCTTTTCCGGAGGCACAGATACGCAGTATTTT.